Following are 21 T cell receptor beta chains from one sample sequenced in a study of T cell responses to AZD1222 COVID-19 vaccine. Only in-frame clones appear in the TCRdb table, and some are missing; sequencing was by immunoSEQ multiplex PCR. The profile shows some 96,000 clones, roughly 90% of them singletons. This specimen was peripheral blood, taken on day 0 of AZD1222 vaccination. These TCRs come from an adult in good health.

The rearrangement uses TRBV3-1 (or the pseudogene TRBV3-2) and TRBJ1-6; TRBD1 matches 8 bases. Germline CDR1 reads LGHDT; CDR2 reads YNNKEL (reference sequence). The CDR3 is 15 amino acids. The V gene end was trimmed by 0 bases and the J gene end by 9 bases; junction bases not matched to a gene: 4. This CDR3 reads CASSQDRDRGSPLHF. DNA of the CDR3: TGTGCCAGCAGCCAAGATCGAGACAGGGGTTCACCCCTCCACTTT.

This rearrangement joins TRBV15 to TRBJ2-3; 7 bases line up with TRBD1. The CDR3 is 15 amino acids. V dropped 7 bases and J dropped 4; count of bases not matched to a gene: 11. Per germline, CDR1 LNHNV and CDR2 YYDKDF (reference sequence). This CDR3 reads CATNPTGKIADTQYF. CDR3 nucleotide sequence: TGTGCCACCAACCCGACAGGGAAGATTGCAGATACGCAGTATTTT.

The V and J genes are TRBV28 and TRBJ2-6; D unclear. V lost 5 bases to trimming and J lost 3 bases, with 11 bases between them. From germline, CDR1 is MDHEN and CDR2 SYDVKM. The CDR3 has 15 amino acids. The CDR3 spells CASSMAGGGANVLTF. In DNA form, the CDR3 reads TGTGCCAGCAGTATGGCTGGTGGTGGGGCCAACGTCCTGACTTTC.

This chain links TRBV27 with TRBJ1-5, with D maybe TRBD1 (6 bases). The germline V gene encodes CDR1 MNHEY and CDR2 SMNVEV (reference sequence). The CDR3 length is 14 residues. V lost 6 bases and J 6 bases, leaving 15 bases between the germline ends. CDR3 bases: TGTGCCAGCAGCTCCGGGGGGGCGGGTCAGCCCCAGCATTTT. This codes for CASSSGGAGQPQHF.

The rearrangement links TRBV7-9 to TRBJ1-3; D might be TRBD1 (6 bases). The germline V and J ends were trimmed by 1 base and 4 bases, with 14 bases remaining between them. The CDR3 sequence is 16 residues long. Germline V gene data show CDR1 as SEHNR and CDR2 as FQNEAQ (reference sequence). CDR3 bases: TGTGCCAGCAGCTTAGATGCAGCGCAGGGGGGAAACACCATATATTTT. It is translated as CASSLDAAQGGNTIYF.

The chain's CDR3 is CASSDIRSTFF. The CDR3 coding sequence is TGTGCCAGCAGTGACATTCGTTCGACTTTCTTT. The chain uses TRBV25-1 and TRBJ1-1; D remains unclear. With 3 bases removed from V and 12 bases from J, the gap between germline ends came to 11 bases. CDR1 is MGHDK, CDR2 SYGVNS, per germline. The CDR3 consists of 11 residues.

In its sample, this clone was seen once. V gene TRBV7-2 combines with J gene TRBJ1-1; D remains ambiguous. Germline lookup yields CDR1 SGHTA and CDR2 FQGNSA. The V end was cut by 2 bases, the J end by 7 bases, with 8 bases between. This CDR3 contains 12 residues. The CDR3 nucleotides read TGTGCCAGCAGCTTACGCTATGGTGAAGCTTTCTTT. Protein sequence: CASSLRYGEAFF.

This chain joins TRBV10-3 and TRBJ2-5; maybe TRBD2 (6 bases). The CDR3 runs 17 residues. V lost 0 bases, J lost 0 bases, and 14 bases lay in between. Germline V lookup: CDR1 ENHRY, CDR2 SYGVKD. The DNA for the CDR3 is TGTGCCATCAGTGAGTCCGGGGAGGTTGTAGACCAAGAGACCCAGTACTTC. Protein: CAISESGEVVDQETQYF.

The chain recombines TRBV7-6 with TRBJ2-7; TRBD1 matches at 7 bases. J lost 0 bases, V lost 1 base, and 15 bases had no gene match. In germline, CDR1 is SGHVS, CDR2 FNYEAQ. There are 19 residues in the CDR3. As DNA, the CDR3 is TGTGCCAGCAGCTTAGGATCAGGGGGTCTGCTGGGCGGCTCCTACGAGCAGTACTTC. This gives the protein CASSLGSGGLLGGSYEQYF.

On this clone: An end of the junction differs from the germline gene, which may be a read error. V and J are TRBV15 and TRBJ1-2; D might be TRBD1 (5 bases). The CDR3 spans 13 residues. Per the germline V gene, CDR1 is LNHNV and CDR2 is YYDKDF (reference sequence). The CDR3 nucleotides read TGTGCCACCAGCCGAGACAGTGGCTATGGCTACACCTTC. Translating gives CATSRDSGYGYTF.

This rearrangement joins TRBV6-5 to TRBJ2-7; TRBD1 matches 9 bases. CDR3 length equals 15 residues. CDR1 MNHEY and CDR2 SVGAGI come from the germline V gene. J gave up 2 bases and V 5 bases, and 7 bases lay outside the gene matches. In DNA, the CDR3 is TGTGCCAGCAGTAAAATGGACAGGGGCACCTACGAGCAGTACTTC. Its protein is CASSKMDRGTYEQYF.

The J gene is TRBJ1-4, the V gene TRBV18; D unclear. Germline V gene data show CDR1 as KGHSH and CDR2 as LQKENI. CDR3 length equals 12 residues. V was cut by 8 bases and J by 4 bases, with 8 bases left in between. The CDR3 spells CASATVNEKLFF. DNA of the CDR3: TGTGCCAGCGCTACGGTTAATGAAAAACTGTTTTTT.

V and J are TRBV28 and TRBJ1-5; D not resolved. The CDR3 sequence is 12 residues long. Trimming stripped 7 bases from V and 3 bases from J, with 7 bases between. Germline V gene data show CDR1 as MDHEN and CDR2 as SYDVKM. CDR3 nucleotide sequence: TGTGCCAGCACGGGGAACAATCAGCCCCAGCATTTT. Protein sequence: CASTGNNQPQHF.

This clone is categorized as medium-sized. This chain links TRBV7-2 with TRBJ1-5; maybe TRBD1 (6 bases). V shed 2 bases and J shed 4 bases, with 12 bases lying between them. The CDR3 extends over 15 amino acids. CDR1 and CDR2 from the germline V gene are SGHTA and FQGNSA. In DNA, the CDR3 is TGTGCCAGCAGCTTACTTAGGGGGGGGAATCAGCCCCAGCATTTT. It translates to CASSLLRGGNQPQHF.

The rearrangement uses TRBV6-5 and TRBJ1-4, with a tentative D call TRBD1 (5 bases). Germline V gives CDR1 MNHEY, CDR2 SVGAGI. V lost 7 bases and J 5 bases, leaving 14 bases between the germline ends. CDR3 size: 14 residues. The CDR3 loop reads CASTEWGKNEKLFF. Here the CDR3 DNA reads TGTGCCAGCACGGAGTGGGGGAAGAATGAAAAACTGTTTTTT.

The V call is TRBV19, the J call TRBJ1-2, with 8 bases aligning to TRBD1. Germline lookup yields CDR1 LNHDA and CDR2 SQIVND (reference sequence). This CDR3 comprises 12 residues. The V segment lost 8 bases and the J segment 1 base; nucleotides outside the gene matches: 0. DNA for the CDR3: TGTGCCAGTGGACAGGGTAACTATGGCTACACCTTC. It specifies CASGQGNYGYTF. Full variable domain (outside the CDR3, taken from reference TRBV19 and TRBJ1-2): DGGITQSPKYLFRKEGQNVTLSCEQNLNHDAMYWYRQDPGQGLRLIYYSQIVNDFQKGDIAEGYSVSREKKESFPLTVTSAQKNPTAFYLCASGQGNYGYTFGSGTRLTVV.

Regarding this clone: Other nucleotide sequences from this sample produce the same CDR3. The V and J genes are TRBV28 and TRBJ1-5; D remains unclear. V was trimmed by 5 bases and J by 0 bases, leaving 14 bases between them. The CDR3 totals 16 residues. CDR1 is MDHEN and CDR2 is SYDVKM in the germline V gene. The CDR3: CASSPRAAYSNQPQHF. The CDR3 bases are TGTGCCAGCAGTCCGCGGGCAGCTTATAGCAATCAGCCCCAGCATTTT.

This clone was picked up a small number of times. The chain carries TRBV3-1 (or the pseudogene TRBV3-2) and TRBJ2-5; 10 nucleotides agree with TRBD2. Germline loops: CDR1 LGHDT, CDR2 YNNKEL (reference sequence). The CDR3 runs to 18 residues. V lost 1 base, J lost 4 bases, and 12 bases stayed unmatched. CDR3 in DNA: TGTGCCAGCAGCCAAGGGGGCGGGACTAGCGTTAGGAGAGAGACCCAGTACTTC. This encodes CASSQGGGTSVRRETQYF.

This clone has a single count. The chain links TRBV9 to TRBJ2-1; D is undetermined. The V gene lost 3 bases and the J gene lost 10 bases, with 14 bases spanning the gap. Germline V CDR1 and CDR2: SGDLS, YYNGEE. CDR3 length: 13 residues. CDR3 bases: TGTGCCAGCAGCGGAGGTAGCCTCAGGGAGCAGTTCTTC. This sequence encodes CASSGGSLREQFF.

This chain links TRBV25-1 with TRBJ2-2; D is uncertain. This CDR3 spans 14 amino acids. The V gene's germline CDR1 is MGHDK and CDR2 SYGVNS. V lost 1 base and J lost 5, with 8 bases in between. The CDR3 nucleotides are TGTGCCAGCAGTGAATGGGTGGGGACCGGGGAGCTGTTTTTT. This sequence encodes CASSEWVGTGELFF. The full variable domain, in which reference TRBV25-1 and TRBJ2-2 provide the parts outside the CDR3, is EADIYQTPRYLVIGTGKKITLECSQTMGHDKMYWYQQDPGMELHLIHYSYGVNSTEKGDLSSESTVSRIRTEHFPLTLESARPSHTSQYLCASSEWVGTGELFFGEGSRLTVL.

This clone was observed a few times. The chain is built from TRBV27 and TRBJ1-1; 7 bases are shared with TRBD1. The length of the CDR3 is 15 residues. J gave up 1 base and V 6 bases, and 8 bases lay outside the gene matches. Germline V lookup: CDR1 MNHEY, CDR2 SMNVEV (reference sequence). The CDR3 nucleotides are TGTGCCAGCAGGTCAGGGGGTTATGCGAACACTGAAGCTTTCTTT. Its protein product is CASRSGGYANTEAFF.